These T cell receptor beta chains were read from a single sample in a study of blood T cells in healthy people across ages. TCRdb analysed the 5' RACE reads with MiXCR anew, one entry per CDR3 protein. This table has about 1.8 million distinct CDR3 sequences, 49% appearing once. Sequenced: blood. These receptors were taken from a woman between 40 and 50 years old in good health. Both conserved end residues are part of each CDR3. The D gene is left open where the match is weak. For some rows the clone size is stated as once, few or many, or as a class when expanded; others skip it.

v_call: TRBV13; j_call: TRBJ2-7; clone_size: few; d_call: .; cdr3_nt: TGTGCCAGCAGCCTCCGTAGGCTTTCTTACGAGCAGTACTTC; cdr3_aa: CASSLRRLSYEQYF
v_call: TRBV5-6; j_call: TRBJ2-4; clone_size: .; d_call: TRBD2; cdr3_nt: TGTGCCAGCACCACTAGCGGGGTTTCCAAAAACATTCAGTACTTC; cdr3_aa: CASTTSGVSKNIQYF
v_call: TRBV9; j_call: TRBJ2-5; clone_size: .; d_call: .; cdr3_nt: TGTGCCAGCAGCGGGGGCGAGGGGACCCAGTACTTC; cdr3_aa: CASSGGEGTQYF
v_call: TRBV5-1; j_call: TRBJ2-5; clone_size: once; d_call: .; cdr3_nt: TGCGCCAGCAGCAAGGGAGACCAAGAGACCCAGTACTTC; cdr3_aa: CASSKGDQETQYF
v_call: TRBV28; j_call: TRBJ2-7; clone_size: .; d_call: .; cdr3_nt: TGTGCCAGCAGTGCCTCATCGGGGTTGGACGAGCAGTACTTC; cdr3_aa: CASSASSGLDEQYF
v_call: TRBV27; j_call: TRBJ1-2; clone_size: .; d_call: .; cdr3_nt: TGTGCCAGCACCCGGGTGGCAGGTGGTTATGGCTACACCTTC; cdr3_aa: CASTRVAGGYGYTF
v_call: TRBV7-9; j_call: TRBJ2-3; clone_size: .; d_call: .; cdr3_nt: TGTGCCAGCAGTAGGGGATTGTGGCCGCAGTATTTT; cdr3_aa: CASSRGLWPQYF
v_call: TRBV5-6; j_call: TRBJ2-5; clone_size: once; d_call: TRBD1; cdr3_nt: TGTGCCAGCATCGGAATTCCGGGACAGGGGGAACCATGGGAGACCCAGTACTTC; cdr3_aa: CASIGIPGQGEPWETQYF
v_call: TRBV6-5; j_call: TRBJ2-5; clone_size: .; d_call: .; cdr3_nt: TGTGCCAGCAGTCATCTCGGGACACCAGAAGAGACCCAGTACTTC; cdr3_aa: CASSHLGTPEETQYF
v_call: TRBV24-1; j_call: TRBJ2-5; clone_size: few; d_call: TRBD1; cdr3_nt: TGTGCCACCAGTGGACAGGGGGTCCAAGAGACCCAGTACTTC; cdr3_aa: CATSGQGVQETQYF
v_call: TRBV10-3; j_call: TRBJ2-1; clone_size: .; d_call: TRBD1; cdr3_nt: TGTGCCACCCGATCCCAGAGGGACAGGGAATTTAATGAGCAGTTCTTC; cdr3_aa: CATRSQRDREFNEQFF
v_call: TRBV29-1; j_call: TRBJ1-1; clone_size: .; d_call: TRBD1; cdr3_nt: TGCAGCGTTGTGGTGGGTCTTGGACAGGTAGCTTTCTTT; cdr3_aa: CSVVVGLGQVAFF
v_call: TRBV20-1; j_call: TRBJ2-3; clone_size: few; d_call: .; cdr3_nt: TGCAGTGCCGACCCCAGTTTCACAGATACGCAGTATTTT; cdr3_aa: CSADPSFTDTQYF
v_call: TRBV27; j_call: TRBJ1-2; clone_size: .; d_call: TRBD1; cdr3_nt: TGTGCCAGCAGTAAGACAGGGGATCTCTATGGCTACACCTTC; cdr3_aa: CASSKTGDLYGYTF
v_call: TRBV10-3; j_call: TRBJ2-3; clone_size: .; d_call: TRBD1; cdr3_nt: TGTGCCATCACGCCTGGGACAGAGACAGATACGCGGTATTTT; cdr3_aa: CAITPGTETDTRYF
v_call: TRBV12-3/TRBV12-4; j_call: TRBJ1-5; clone_size: .; d_call: TRBD1; cdr3_nt: TGTGCCAGCAGTTTAGGAGGGGGACAGCCCCTCAATCAGCCCCAGCATTTT; cdr3_aa: CASSLGGGQPLNQPQHF
v_call: TRBV2; j_call: TRBJ2-2; clone_size: .; d_call: .; cdr3_nt: TGTGCCACACTAGCCAACACCGGGGAGCTGTTTTTT; cdr3_aa: CATLANTGELFF
v_call: TRBV7-8; j_call: TRBJ2-5; clone_size: few; d_call: .; cdr3_nt: TGTGCCAGCACCTCGGGCGGGAAGACCCAGTACTTC; cdr3_aa: CASTSGGKTQYF
v_call: TRBV20-1; j_call: TRBJ2-4; clone_size: .; d_call: .; cdr3_nt: TGCAGTGCTAGAGATGGGGCGGGTTTAGCCAAAAACATTCAGTACTTC; cdr3_aa: CSARDGAGLAKNIQYF
v_call: TRBV20-1; j_call: TRBJ2-5; clone_size: .; d_call: .; cdr3_nt: TGCAGTGCTGCAGACCGTACTAGTCTGGAGACCCAGTACTTC; cdr3_aa: CSAADRTSLETQYF
v_call: TRBV7-2; j_call: TRBJ2-5; clone_size: few; d_call: TRBD1; cdr3_nt: TGTGCCAGCAGCTTATGGAGCAGGGGGTCAGAGACCCAGTACTTC; cdr3_aa: CASSLWSRGSETQYF
v_call: TRBV20-1; j_call: TRBJ2-7; clone_size: few; d_call: TRBD1; cdr3_nt: TGCAGTGCCCCGGACAGGACAATCTACGAGCAGTACTTC; cdr3_aa: CSAPDRTIYEQYF
v_call: TRBV20-1; j_call: TRBJ1-5; clone_size: .; d_call: TRBD1; cdr3_nt: TGCAGTGCTAGGACCCTGGAGCAGACAGGGAGCAATCAGCCCCAGCATTTT; cdr3_aa: CSARTLEQTGSNQPQHF
v_call: TRBV6-1; j_call: TRBJ1-6; clone_size: once; d_call: TRBD1; cdr3_nt: TGTGCCAGCAGTGGGGACAGGGGAAATAGTAATTCACCCCTCCACTTT; cdr3_aa: CASSGDRGNSNSPLHF
v_call: TRBV7-2; j_call: TRBJ2-7; clone_size: few; d_call: .; cdr3_nt: TGTGCCAGCAGCTTAGTGGGGCAGAGTTACTTAGCCTACGAGCAGTACTTC; cdr3_aa: CASSLVGQSYLAYEQYF
v_call: TRBV20-1; j_call: TRBJ2-7; clone_size: .; d_call: TRBD1; cdr3_nt: TGCAGTGCTACTCGACAGGGGCGCATCTACGAGCAGTACTTC; cdr3_aa: CSATRQGRIYEQYF
v_call: TRBV12-3/TRBV12-4; j_call: TRBJ1-2; clone_size: .; d_call: .; cdr3_nt: TGTGCCAGCAGCCCTCAGTCTGGAGGGAGTAACTATGGCTACACCTTC; cdr3_aa: CASSPQSGGSNYGYTF
v_call: TRBV7-2; j_call: TRBJ1-1; clone_size: .; d_call: .; cdr3_nt: TGTGCCAGCAGCTTAGGAGGAACCGGGACGGGCACTGAAGCTTTCTTT; cdr3_aa: CASSLGGTGTGTEAFF
v_call: TRBV29-1; j_call: TRBJ2-3; clone_size: .; d_call: TRBD1; cdr3_nt: TGCAGCGCGGGACAGAGCACAGATACGCAGTATTTT; cdr3_aa: CSAGQSTDTQYF
v_call: TRBV2; j_call: TRBJ2-1; clone_size: .; d_call: TRBD2; cdr3_nt: TGTGCCAGCAGCAAGACTAGCGGAGCCAGCTCCTACAATGAGCAGTTCTTC; cdr3_aa: CASSKTSGASSYNEQFF
v_call: TRBV29-1; j_call: TRBJ1-2; clone_size: once; d_call: TRBD1; cdr3_nt: TGCAGCGTCGCCCCAGGGGGATTTGATGGCTACACCTTC; cdr3_aa: CSVAPGGFDGYTF
v_call: TRBV3-1; j_call: TRBJ1-1; clone_size: few; d_call: .; cdr3_nt: TGTGCCAGCAGCCAAGACTGGGCCACTGAAGCTTTCTTT; cdr3_aa: CASSQDWATEAFF
v_call: TRBV6-5; j_call: TRBJ2-3; clone_size: few; d_call: TRBD2; cdr3_nt: TGTGCCAGCAGTTACTCCGCTAGCGGGGGGTCAGGTACGCAGTATTTT; cdr3_aa: CASSYSASGGSGTQYF
v_call: TRBV4-1; j_call: TRBJ2-5; clone_size: .; d_call: TRBD2; cdr3_nt: TGCGCCAGCAGCACAGAGCGGGGGACTCCCCAGGAAGAGACCCAGTACTTC; cdr3_aa: CASSTERGTPQEETQYF
v_call: TRBV6-2/TRBV6-3; j_call: TRBJ1-1; clone_size: .; d_call: .; cdr3_nt: TGTGCCAGCAGTTTTGCAGGGAGGAACACTGAAGCTTTCTTT; cdr3_aa: CASSFAGRNTEAFF
v_call: TRBV20-1; j_call: TRBJ1-1; clone_size: .; d_call: .; cdr3_nt: TGCAGTGCTAGAGATGTGTCTGGCATGAACACTGAAGCTTTCTTT; cdr3_aa: CSARDVSGMNTEAFF
v_call: TRBV20-1; j_call: TRBJ1-6; clone_size: .; d_call: TRBD1; cdr3_nt: TGCAGTGCTAGGTTAACAGGGGGCTATAATTCACCCCTCCACTTT; cdr3_aa: CSARLTGGYNSPLHF
v_call: TRBV18; j_call: TRBJ2-3; clone_size: few; d_call: TRBD1; cdr3_nt: TGTGCCAGCTCACCATTGGGACAGGGGCCGCAGTATTTT; cdr3_aa: CASSPLGQGPQYF
v_call: TRBV12-3/TRBV12-4; j_call: TRBJ1-1; clone_size: .; d_call: .; cdr3_nt: TGTGCCAGCAGTTTAACACGGGGAGGAGGCACTGAAGCTTTCTTT; cdr3_aa: CASSLTRGGGTEAFF
v_call: TRBV13; j_call: TRBJ2-6; clone_size: .; d_call: .; cdr3_nt: TGTACCAGCAGCGCCAACCTACAGGGTCCATCTGGGGCCAACGTCCTGACTTTC; cdr3_aa: CTSSANLQGPSGANVLTF
v_call: TRBV4-3; j_call: TRBJ1-6; clone_size: few; d_call: TRBD1; cdr3_nt: TGCGCCAGCAGCCCAAACAGGGGAGGTAATTCACCCCTCCACTTT; cdr3_aa: CASSPNRGGNSPLHF
v_call: TRBV20-1; j_call: TRBJ2-5; clone_size: few; d_call: TRBD2; cdr3_nt: TGCAGTGCAGAGGAGTGGGCAGAGCGGGGGGGCCTTGGGGAGACCCAGTACTTC; cdr3_aa: CSAEEWAERGGLGETQYF